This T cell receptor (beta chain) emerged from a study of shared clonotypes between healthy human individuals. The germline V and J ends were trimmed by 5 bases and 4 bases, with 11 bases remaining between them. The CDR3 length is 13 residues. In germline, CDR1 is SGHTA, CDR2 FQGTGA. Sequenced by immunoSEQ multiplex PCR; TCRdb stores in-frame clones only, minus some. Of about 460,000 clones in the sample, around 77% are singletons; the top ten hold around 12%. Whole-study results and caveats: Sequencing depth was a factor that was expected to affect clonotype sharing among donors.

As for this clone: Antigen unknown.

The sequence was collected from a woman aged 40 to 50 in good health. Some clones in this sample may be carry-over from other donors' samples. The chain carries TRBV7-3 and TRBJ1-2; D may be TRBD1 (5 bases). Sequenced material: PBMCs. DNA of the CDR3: TGTGCCAGCAGCACAGGTCCAGGCTATGGCTACACCTTC. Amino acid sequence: CASSTGPGYGYTF.